What follows are 13 T cell receptor beta chains derived from one specimen sequenced in a study of T cell responses to AZD1222 COVID-19 vaccine. Sequencing was performed with immunoSEQ multiplex PCR; in TCRdb, only in-frame clones are kept and a portion is missing. This table holds about 100,000 clones, about 88% found once. Sample: peripheral blood, taken on day 0 of AZD1222 vaccination. The source of these receptors is an adult in good health.

The rearrangement uses TRBV4-2 and TRBJ2-1; D possibly corresponds to TRBD2 (6 bases). Germline loops: CDR1 LGHNA, CDR2 YNFKEQ. The ends were cut back, 4 bases at V and 6 bases at J, with 19 bases in the middle. The CDR3 length is 16 residues. As DNA, the CDR3 is TGTGCCAGCAGCCGGGACTTGTCCAACGAAGTCAATGAGCAGTTCTTC. It yields the protein CASSRDLSNEVNEQFF.

The genes are TRBV14 and TRBJ2-7, with D possibly being TRBD1 (7 bases). Trimming removed 4 bases at V and 6 bases at J, with 22 bases between. Per germline, CDR1 SGHDN and CDR2 FVKESK. The CDR3 spans 16 residues. CDR3: CASSPLAETGLGEQYF. As DNA, the CDR3 is TGTGCCAGCAGCCCCTTAGCGGAGACAGGGCTAGGCGAGCAGTACTTC.

This rearrangement joins TRBV25-1 to TRBJ2-3; possibly TRBD1 for D (6 bases). CDR1 MGHDK and CDR2 SYGVNS come from the germline V gene. V was trimmed by 6 bases and J by 10 bases, leaving 17 bases between them. The length of the CDR3 is 13 residues. This chain's CDR3 is CASSRGTSLAQYF. The CDR3 DNA reads as TGTGCCAGCAGCCGTGGGACATCGCTAGCGCAGTATTTT.

V usage is TRBV9 and J usage is TRBJ1-6, with D possibly TRBD1 on 6 matching bases. CDR1 and CDR2 from the germline V gene are SGDLS and YYNGEE. This CDR3 is built from 16 residues. V lost 5 bases, J lost 7 bases, and 19 bases lay in between. CDR3 DNA: TGTGCCAGCAGTCAAGAGGGAGGGGGTTTCAATTCACCCCTCCACTTT. Translating it yields CASSQEGGGFNSPLHF.

The J gene is TRBJ1-2, the V gene TRBV7-6; unclear D gene. This CDR3 has 16 residues. Germline lookup yields CDR1 SGHVS and CDR2 FNYEAQ. V was clipped by 3 bases and J by 8 bases, with 22 bases between them. The CDR3 coding sequence is TGTGCCAGCAGCTTTGGGTCAATCGGGGAGGTAGGCGGCTACACCTTC. This translates into CASSFGSIGEVGGYTF.

The J gene is TRBJ1-3, the V gene TRBV7-3; TRBD1 aligns across 9 bases. Trimming at V came to 5 bases and at J to 3 bases, leaving 2 bases not matched to a gene. CDR1 SGHTA and CDR2 FQGTGA come from the germline V gene. CDR3 length: 14 amino acids. The CDR3 spells CASSATGGGNTIYF. CDR3 DNA: TGTGCCAGCAGCGCGACAGGGGGTGGAAACACCATATATTTT. The entire variable domain, with the rest obtained from reference TRBV7-3 and TRBJ1-3, is as follows: GAGVSQTPSNKVTEKGKYVELRCDPISGHTALYWYRQSLGQGPEFLIYFQGTGAADDSGLPNDRFFAVRPEGSVSTLKIQRTERGDSAVYLCASSATGGGNTIYFGEGSWLTVV.

The rearrangement joins TRBV7-3 to TRBJ2-2; 7 bases fit TRBD1. Germline CDR1 and CDR2: SGHTA and FQGTGA. V shed 5 bases and J 4 bases; nucleotides not matched to a gene: 1. This CDR3 is built from 13 residues. Here the CDR3 DNA reads TGTGCCAGCAGCAGGGACAGCACCGGGGAGCTGTTTTTT. Its translation: CASSRDSTGELFF.

The chain has TRBV15 and TRBJ2-7, with 9 bases fitting TRBD2. Germline CDR1 reads LNHNV; CDR2 reads YYDKDF (reference sequence). The CDR3 covers 15 residues. The ends lost 0 bases at V and 6 bases at J; junction bases unmatched: 6. The CDR3 coding sequence is TGTGCCACCAGCAGAGATCTTGGCGGGGGGGTCGAGCAGTACTTC. Its translation is CATSRDLGGGVEQYF.

The chain joins TRBV4-1 to TRBJ2-7, with D tentatively TRBD1 or TRBD2 (5 bases each). In germline, CDR1 is MGHRA, CDR2 YSYEKL. Trimming left V 4 bases short and J 5 bases short, with 21 bases between. The CDR3 length is 16 residues. The CDR3 nucleotides are TGCGCCAGCAGCCCCCTTCGTAGTGGGGGTTTCGACGAGCAGTACTTC. It encodes CASSPLRSGGFDEQYF.

The rearrangement joins TRBV6-1 to TRBJ2-2; D gene uncertain. CDR3 length equals 13 residues. Germline lookup yields CDR1 MNHNS and CDR2 SASEGT. Trimming removed 3 bases from V and 5 bases from J, with 7 bases in between. CDR3 region: CASSDLGTGELFF. The CDR3, as DNA: TGTGCCAGCAGTGACCTTGGGACCGGGGAGCTGTTTTTT.

On this clone itself: Without the conserved terminal phenylalanine or tryptophan, this CDR3 likely stems from a read error. The genes are TRBV28 and TRBJ1-6; D uncertain. Trimming removed 2 bases at V and 14 bases at J, with 16 bases between. This CDR3 region has 14 residues. Germline assignment: CDR1 MDHEN and CDR2 SYDVKM. The DNA for the CDR3 is TGTGCCAGCAGTTTAGCGGGAATCCGAGAAGCCCTCCACCTT. Amino acids: CASSLAGIREALHL.

The chain couples TRBV9 to TRBJ2-3, with 12 bases aligning to TRBD1. The CDR3 length is 17 residues. Germline CDR1 and CDR2: SGDLS and YYNGEE. The trim removed 3 bases at V and 1 base at J, leaving 6 bases unmatched. CDR3 sequence (DNA): TGTGCCAGCAGCGAGGGGACAGGGGGCTACCGCACAGATACGCAGTATTTT. Protein sequence: CASSEGTGGYRTDTQYF.

The chain links TRBV3-1 (or the pseudogene TRBV3-2) to TRBJ2-5, with D maybe TRBD2 (5 bases). Germline assignment: CDR1 LGHDT and CDR2 YNNKEL (reference sequence). The CDR3 loop spans 19 amino acids. The V end lost 0 bases, the J end lost 1 base, and 21 bases lay between the germline ends. In DNA, the CDR3 is TGTGCCAGCAGCCAAGAATACGGTCCCAAGCGGCCGATCCAAGAGACCCAGTACTTC. This encodes CASSQEYGPKRPIQETQYF.